This passage covers 16 T cell receptor beta chains from one sample sequenced in a study of T cell responses to AZD1222 COVID-19 vaccine. Clones were read by immunoSEQ multiplex PCR, and TCRdb kept only the in-frame ones, dropping some. The sample includes approximately 100,000 clones, around nine tenths seen only once; the top ten take 1% to 1.5%. The specimen comprised peripheral blood, sampled on day 0 of AZD1222 vaccination. The receptors come from an adult in good health.

The chain links TRBV27 to TRBJ2-2; TRBD2 matches at 10 bases. The CDR3 has 16 residues. V trimming: 6 bases; J trimming: 7 bases; junction bases outside the gene matches: 11. The V gene's germline CDR1 is MNHEY and CDR2 SMNVEV (reference sequence). The CDR3 here is CASRGTSVFDNGELFF. CDR3 DNA: TGTGCCAGCAGGGGGACTAGCGTGTTTGATAACGGGGAGCTGTTTTTT.

The rearrangement links TRBV21-1 to TRBJ2-5; the DNA was not compared with TRBD2, the D call given in the table. TRBV21-1 constitutes a pseudogene. The CDR3 consists of 18 residues. CDR3 nucleotide sequence: TGTGCCAGCAGCTCCCCAAGCAGAGCGGGGGGGCCGGTAAAGACCCAGTACTTC. This translates into CASSSPSRAGGPVKTQYF.

V gene TRBV30 combines with J gene TRBJ2-7; TRBD2 agrees at 7 bases. CDR1 GTSNPN and CDR2 SVGIG come from the germline V gene (reference sequence). Losses at the gene ends were 2 bases for V and 4 bases for J; bases not matched to a gene: 5. The CDR3 consists of 13 residues. The CDR3 bases are TGTGCCTGGAGTCGCGGGGAGGGATACGAGCAGTACTTC. Its translation: CAWSRGEGYEQYF.

This chain joins TRBV19 and TRBJ2-5; D ambiguous. V lost 3 bases, J lost 1 base, and 9 bases lay in between. Germline lookup yields CDR1 LNHDA and CDR2 SQIVND (reference sequence). This CDR3 has 14 amino acids. The CDR3 nucleotides read TGTGCCAGTAGTATTAGCAGCGTCCAAGAGACCCAGTACTTC. As protein: CASSISSVQETQYF.

The V gene is TRBV28, the J gene TRBJ2-1; no firm D call. The CDR3 has 11 residues. The V and J ends lost 8 bases and 4 bases respectively, with 6 bases between them. The germline CDR1 and CDR2 sequences are MDHEN and SYDVKM. The CDR3 coding sequence is TGTGCCAGCTCCCGATACAATGAGCAGTTCTTC. It translates to CASSRYNEQFF.

The chain couples TRBV27 to TRBJ1-1; D ambiguous. CDR1 and CDR2 (germline): MNHEY, SMNVEV (reference sequence). This CDR3 comprises 12 residues. V was cut by 5 bases and J by 8 bases, with 12 bases left in between. In DNA, the CDR3 is TGTGCCAGCAGTCAAACCCAAAAAGAAGCTTTCTTT. Translated: CASSQTQKEAFF.

The J gene is TRBJ1-3, the V gene TRBV9; 8 nucleotides match TRBD1. J was trimmed by 3 bases and V by 5 bases; bases with no gene match: 7. Germline loops: CDR1 SGDLS, CDR2 YYNGEE. The CDR3 extends over 15 amino acids. The CDR3 DNA sequence: TGTGCCAGCAGTGAACAGGGGGATGATGGAAACACCATATATTTT. It encodes CASSEQGDDGNTIYF.

The chain employs TRBV2 and TRBJ1-3; D ambiguous. V lost 3 bases to trimming and J lost 4 bases, with 13 bases between them. Germline V CDR1 and CDR2: SNHLY, FYNNEI. This CDR3 comprises 15 residues. The chain's CDR3 is CASSEDWASGNTIYF. CDR3 DNA: TGTGCCAGCAGTGAGGATTGGGCCAGCGGAAACACCATATATTTT.

This chain's CDR3 is CASSLNGQANYGYTF. The CDR3 DNA reads as TGTGCCAGCAGCTTGAATGGACAGGCCAACTATGGCTACACCTTC. The chain employs TRBV5-4 and TRBJ1-2, with 7 bases that match TRBD1. The V and J ends lost 1 base and 2 bases, in that order; junction bases with no gene match: 5. The CDR3 runs 15 residues. Germline V gene lookup returns CDR1 SGHNT and CDR2 YYREEE (reference sequence).

The chain employs TRBV28 and TRBJ2-1, with TRBD2 matching 9 bases. Germline V gene sequence: CDR1 MDHEN, CDR2 SYDVKM. J gave up 9 bases and V 2 bases, and 5 bases lay outside the gene matches. The CDR3 has 14 amino acids. CDR3 sequence: CASSLAGGTSEQFF. In nucleotides, the CDR3 is TGTGCCAGCAGTTTAGCGGGGGGGACTAGTGAGCAGTTCTTC.

This chain links TRBV28 with TRBJ1-2, with TRBD1 matching 7 bases. This CDR3 is built from 14 residues. Germline CDR1 MDHEN, CDR2 SYDVKM. J gave up 4 bases and V 5 bases, and 7 bases lay outside the gene matches. CDR3 amino acids: CASSMTGRIYGYTF. CDR3 bases: TGTGCCAGCAGTATGACAGGGCGGATCTATGGCTACACCTTC.

The chain employs TRBV27 and TRBJ1-6; D not certain. The CDR3 runs to 14 residues. Trimming removed 3 bases from V and 8 bases from J, with 11 bases in between. CDR1 and CDR2 from the germline V gene are MNHEY and SMNVEV (reference sequence). Here the CDR3 reads CASSFWTGDSPLHF. CDR3 coding DNA: TGTGCCAGCAGTTTTTGGACTGGGGATTCACCCCTCCACTTT.

V gene TRBV27 combines with J gene TRBJ2-7; TRBD1 might be the D (5 bases). This CDR3 comprises 12 residues. In germline, CDR1 is MNHEY, CDR2 SMNVEV (reference sequence). V was trimmed by 7 bases and J by 0 bases, leaving 7 bases between them. The CDR3 sequence: CASMGRSYEQYF. The CDR3 bases are TGTGCCAGCATGGGGCGCTCCTACGAGCAGTACTTC.

The V gene is TRBV11-2, the J gene TRBJ2-1, with D unresolved. Germline lookup yields CDR1 SGHAT and CDR2 FQNNGV. CDR3 size: 10 residues. V shed 5 bases and J shed 10 bases, with 6 bases lying between them. For the CDR3, the DNA is TGTGCCAGCAGCGCGATAGAGCAGTTCTTC. As protein: CASSAIEQFF.

The V gene is TRBV10-2, the J gene TRBJ1-2; D not certain. The length of the CDR3 is 15 residues. Trimming cost V 3 bases and J 4 bases, with 15 bases left between them. Germline CDR1 and CDR2: WSHSY and SAAADI. CDR3 region: CASSEAPTGSYGYTF. CDR3 DNA: TGCGCCAGCAGTGAAGCCCCTACGGGCAGCTATGGCTACACCTTC.

This clone was seen once. The chain carries TRBV5-1 and TRBJ1-4, with a tentative D call TRBD1 (6 bases). V shed 7 bases and J shed 13 bases, with 14 bases lying between them. Germline values: CDR1 SGHRS, CDR2 YFSETQ. There are 11 residues in the CDR3. The CDR3 DNA reads as TGCGCCAGCGGCCTCCAGGGGAGACTGTTTTTT. Translated, it gives CASGLQGRLFF.